The clone carrying this TCR beta chain was found a few times. The data were obtained in a study of sequential checkpoint blockade in melanoma. The germline CDR1 and CDR2 sequences are SGHNT and YYREEE (reference sequence). The CDR3 loop spans 14 amino acids. Trimming took 4 bases from V and 6 from J, leaving 16 bases between them. The treatment was: randomized to nivolumab then ipilimumab (arm A) or the reverse (arm B). DNA-damaging chemotherapy had not been given to any patient beforehand. Sequencing was performed with immunoSEQ multiplex PCR; in TCRdb, only in-frame clones are kept and a portion is missing. The sample holds 15,000 to 20,000 clones, around two thirds seen once.

The sequence was collected from a human donor with melanoma. The V call is TRBV5-4, the J call TRBJ1-2; TRBD1 is a possible D gene (5 bases). This sample comprised CD8+ T cells sorted from blood (inferred from file names), obtained from a patient given nivolumab and ipilimumab in sequence. CDR3 sequence: CASSQGLQGNGYTF. In DNA, the CDR3 is TGTGCCAGCAGCCAAGGCCTTCAGGGTAATGGCTACACCTTC.